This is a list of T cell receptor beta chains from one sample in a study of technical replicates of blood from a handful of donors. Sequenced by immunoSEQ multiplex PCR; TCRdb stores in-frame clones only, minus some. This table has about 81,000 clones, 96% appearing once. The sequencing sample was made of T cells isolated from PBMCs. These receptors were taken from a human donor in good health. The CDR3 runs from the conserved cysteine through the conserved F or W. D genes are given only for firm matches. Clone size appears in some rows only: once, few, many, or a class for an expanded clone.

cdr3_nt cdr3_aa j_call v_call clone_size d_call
TGTGCCAGCACAGGGGCGGGACTAGCGGGAGGTGAGCAGTTCTTC CASTGAGLAGGEQFF TRBJ2-1 TRBV2 . TRBD2
TGTGCCAGCAGCCTATCGATCGCTGAAGCTTTCTTT CASSLSIAEAFF TRBJ1-1 TRBV28 . .
TGTGCCAGCAGCTCCTACGCAACGGACCAAGAGACCCAGTACTTC CASSSYATDQETQYF TRBJ2-5 TRBV4-2 once .
TGCAGCGTTTTCGACAGGGGACTCACAGATACGCAGTATTTT CSVFDRGLTDTQYF TRBJ2-3 TRBV29-1 . TRBD1
TGTGCCAGCAGCTTAATTAGCTATGAGCAGTTCTTC CASSLISYEQFF TRBJ2-1 TRBV7-9 . .
TGCGCCAGCAGACTAAAAGGACAGGCCGAGGGGGAAAAACTGTTTTTT CASRLKGQAEGEKLFF TRBJ1-4 TRBV4-1 . TRBD1
TGTGCCAGCAGCTTGGCTTACGGCGCGGGTCGTGGCTACACCTTC CASSLAYGAGRGYTF TRBJ1-2 TRBV5-6 . .
TGTGCCAGTAAGAAGCAGACTTCAACTAATGAAAAACTGTTTTTT CASKKQTSTNEKLFF TRBJ1-4 TRBV19 . .
TGCAGCGTTGAGGACCCCTTGGGGACAGAGTACGAGCAGTACTTC CSVEDPLGTEYEQYF TRBJ2-7 TRBV29-1 . TRBD1
TGCGCCAGCAGCCAAACGGGGACAGACCTTTCACCCCTCCACTTT CASSQTGTDLSPLHF TRBJ1-6 TRBV4-1 once TRBD1
TGCGCCAGCAGCTTGGATTGGGCGTCTGGGGCCAACGTCCTGACTTTC CASSLDWASGANVLTF TRBJ2-6 TRBV5-1 . .